This T cell receptor beta chain was sequenced during a study of blood T cell repertoires in COVID-19. Across the whole study: The cDNA or gDNA used as material had been derived from T cells, B-cell-depleted T cells, or PBMCs.

The authors' processing: Amplification of reference gene primers was used by the study to estimate nucleated cell counts. Libraries were prepared by immunoSEQ multiplex PCR; TCRdb keeps only in-frame clonotypes and omits some of them. V, J and clone size derive from that table, while D and trimming were established from the DNA sequence. The data hold some 220,000 clones, with roughly 80% observed a single time. Germline CDR1 LNHDA, CDR2 SQIVND (reference sequence). V shed 7 bases and J shed 5 bases, with 23 bases lying between them. The CDR3 consists of 16 residues. Those who participated ranged in age from about 18 to 95 years and resided in about two dozen US areas. Cohorts were based on clinical histories the participants reported.

This TCR was recovered from a woman between 40 and 50 years old with acute COVID-19. Input material: PBMCs or T cells enriched from blood (not recorded which). This chain links TRBV19 with TRBJ2-5; perhaps TRBD2 as D (6 bases). The CDR3 coding sequence is TGTGCCAGTACCCCCTCGGGGGTCAGACCATATGAGACCCAGTACTTC. Protein sequence: CASTPSGVRPYETQYF.